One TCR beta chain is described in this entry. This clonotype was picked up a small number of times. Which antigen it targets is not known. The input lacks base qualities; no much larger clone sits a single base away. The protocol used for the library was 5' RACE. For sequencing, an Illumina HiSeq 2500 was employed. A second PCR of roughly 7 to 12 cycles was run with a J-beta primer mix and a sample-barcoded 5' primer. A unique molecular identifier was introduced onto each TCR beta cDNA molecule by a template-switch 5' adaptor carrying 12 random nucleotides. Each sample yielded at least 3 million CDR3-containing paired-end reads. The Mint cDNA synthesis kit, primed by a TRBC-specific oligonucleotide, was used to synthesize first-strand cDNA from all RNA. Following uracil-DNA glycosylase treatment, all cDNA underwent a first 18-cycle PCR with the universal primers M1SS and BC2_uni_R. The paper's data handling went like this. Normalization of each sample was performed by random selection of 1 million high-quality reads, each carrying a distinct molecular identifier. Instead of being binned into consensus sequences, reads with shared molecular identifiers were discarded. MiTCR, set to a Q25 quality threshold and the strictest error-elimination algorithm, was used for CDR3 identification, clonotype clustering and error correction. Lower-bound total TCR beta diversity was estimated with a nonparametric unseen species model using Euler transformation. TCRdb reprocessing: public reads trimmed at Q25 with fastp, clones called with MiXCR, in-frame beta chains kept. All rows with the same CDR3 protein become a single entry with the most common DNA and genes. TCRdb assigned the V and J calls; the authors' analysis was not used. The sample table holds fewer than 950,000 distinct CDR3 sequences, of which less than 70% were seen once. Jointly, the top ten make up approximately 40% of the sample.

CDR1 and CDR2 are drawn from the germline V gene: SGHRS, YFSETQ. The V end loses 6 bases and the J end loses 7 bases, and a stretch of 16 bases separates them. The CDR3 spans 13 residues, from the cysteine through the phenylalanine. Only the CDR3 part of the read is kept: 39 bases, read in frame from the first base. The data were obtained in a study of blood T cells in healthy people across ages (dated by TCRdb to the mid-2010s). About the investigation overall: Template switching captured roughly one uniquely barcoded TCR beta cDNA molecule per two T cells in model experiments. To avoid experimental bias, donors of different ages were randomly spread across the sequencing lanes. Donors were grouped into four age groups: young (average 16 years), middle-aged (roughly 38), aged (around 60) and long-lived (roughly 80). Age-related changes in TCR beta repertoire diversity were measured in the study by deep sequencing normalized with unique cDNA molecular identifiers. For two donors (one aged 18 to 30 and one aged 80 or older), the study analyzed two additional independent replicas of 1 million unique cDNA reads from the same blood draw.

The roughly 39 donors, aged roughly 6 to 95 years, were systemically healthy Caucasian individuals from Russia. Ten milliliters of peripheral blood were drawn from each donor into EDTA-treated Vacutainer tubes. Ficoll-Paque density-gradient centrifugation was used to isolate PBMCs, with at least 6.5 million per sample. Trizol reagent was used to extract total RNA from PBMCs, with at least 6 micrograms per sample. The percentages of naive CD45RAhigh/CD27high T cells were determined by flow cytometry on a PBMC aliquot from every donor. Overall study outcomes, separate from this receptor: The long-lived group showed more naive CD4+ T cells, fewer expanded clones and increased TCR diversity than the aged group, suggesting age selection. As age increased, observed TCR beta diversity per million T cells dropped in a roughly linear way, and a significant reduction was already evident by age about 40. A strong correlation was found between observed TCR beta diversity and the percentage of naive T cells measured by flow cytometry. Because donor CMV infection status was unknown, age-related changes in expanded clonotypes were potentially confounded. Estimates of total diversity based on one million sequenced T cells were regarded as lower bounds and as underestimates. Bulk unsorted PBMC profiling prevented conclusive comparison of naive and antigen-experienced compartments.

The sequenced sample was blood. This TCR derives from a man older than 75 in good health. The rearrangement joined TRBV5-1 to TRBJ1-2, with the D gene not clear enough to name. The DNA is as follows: TGCGCCAGCAACGCAGGTTACTTGGGTGGCTACACCTTC. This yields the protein CASNAGYLGGYTF.